These 5 T cell receptor beta chains came from one sample sequenced in a study of T cell responses to AZD1222 COVID-19 vaccine (dated by TCRdb to the early 2020s). The time point label, as the study defines it: baseline before first vaccination. Library method: the immunoSEQ multiplex PCR assay. TCRdb took over this immuneACCESS table, retaining in-frame rearrangements with V and J assigned. Such tables are incomplete; in checked studies, under half of the missing clones stem from an unresolved V gene, and the remainder is unexplained. A total of under 150,000 clones appear in this sample, approximately 91% of them only once. In total, the top ten clones hold roughly 2.3% of the sample. Specimen: peripheral blood, collected on day 0 of AZD1222 vaccination. These receptors all come from an adult in good health.

CDR3: CASSLADYGYTF. In nucleotides, the CDR3 is TGTGCCAGCAGCTTGGCGGACTATGGCTACACCTTC. The rearrangement joins TRBV5-6 to TRBJ1-2, with D unresolved. Between the trimmed V and J ends, which lost 0 bases and 3 bases, there was a span of 3 bases. The CDR3 sequence is 12 residues long. Germline assignment: CDR1 SGHDT and CDR2 YYEEEE. The full variable domain, with the rest looked up from reference TRBV5-6 and TRBJ1-2, is DAGVTQSPTHLIKTRGQQVTLRCSPKSGHDTVSWYQQALGQGPQFIFQYYEEEERQRGNFPDRFSGHQFPNYSSELNVNALLLGDSALYLCASSLADYGYTFGSGTRLTVV.

The chain carries TRBV14 and TRBJ1-1, with 7 bases matching TRBD1. CDR1 and CDR2 (germline): SGHDN, FVKESK. This CDR3 is 13 amino acids long. J gave up 8 bases and V 3 bases, and 6 bases lay outside the gene matches. In DNA form, the CDR3 reads TGTGCCAGCAGCCATGTAGTAGGGGGCGAAGCTTTCTTT. Translated, it gives CASSHVVGGEAFF.

The rearrangement uses TRBV9 and TRBJ2-1, with 7 nucleotides matching TRBD2. J was trimmed by 10 bases and V by 0 bases; bases with no gene match: 13. Germline CDR1 is SGDLS and CDR2 is YYNGEE. The CDR3 contains 16 residues. CDR3 bases: TGTGCCAGCAGCGTAGAGTTAACGGGAGGAGTGGGAGAGCAGTTCTTC. It specifies CASSVELTGGVGEQFF.

This clone was seen once. The chain combines TRBV19 with TRBJ1-1; D unresolved. Germline V CDR1 and CDR2: LNHDA, SQIVND (reference sequence). V lost 5 bases, J lost 2 bases, and 6 bases lay in between. The CDR3 spans 12 residues. The CDR3 coding sequence is TGTGCCAGTAGTTACAGCAACACTGAAGCTTTCTTT. Amino acids: CASSYSNTEAFF.

This chain uses TRBV28 with TRBJ2-4, with D possibly TRBD2 on 5 matching bases. Germline CDR1 is MDHEN and CDR2 is SYDVKM. The V end was cut by 10 bases, the J end by 0 bases, with 10 bases between. The CDR3 runs 13 residues. The DNA for the CDR3 is TGTGCCACCTACGAGGGAGCCAAAAACATTCAGTACTTC. Translation: CATYEGAKNIQYF.